One TCR beta chain is described in this entry. This entry comes from a study of blood T cell repertoires in COVID-19. The data were produced by immunoSEQ multiplex PCR, yet TCRdb's version contains in-frame clones alone and is incomplete. The sample includes around 230,000 clones, around four fifths seen only once; the top ten take around 12%. CDR3 size: 15 residues. Germline assignment: CDR1 SGHRS and CDR2 YFSETQ. J gave up 2 bases and V 5 bases, and 5 bases lay outside the gene matches. The sequenced sample consisted of peripheral blood. The sequence derives from a woman aged 55-75 years with active or convalescent COVID-19. The chain is built from TRBV5-1 and TRBJ1-1; TRBD1 aligns across 11 bases. The CDR3 reads CASRSGTGGNTEAFF. CDR3 in DNA: TGCGCCAGCAGGTCCGGGACAGGGGGTAACACTGAAGCTTTCTTT.